This TCR beta chain was profiled in a study of blood T cell repertoires in COVID-19. Original methodology: Scientists estimated how many nucleated cells there were by amplifying reference gene primers. The repertoire was sequenced with immunoSEQ multiplex PCR; TCRdb's copy has only in-frame clones and lacks some. From that table come the V and J calls and clone size; the DNA was used to work out D and trimming. This sample carries about 82,000 clones, around four fifths of them seen once, and the ten largest clones take 15% to 20%. This CDR3 spans 14 amino acids. Unmatched junction bases numbered 3, after V lost 4 bases and J lost 0 bases. Germline CDR1 SQVTM, CDR2 ANQGSEA.

The clonotype comes from a man older than 75 with active or convalescent COVID-19. Sequencing input: peripheral blood. The gene calls are TRBV29-1 and TRBJ1-3, with 7 positions matching TRBD1. CDR3 region: CSVVDRNSGNTIYF. The CDR3 DNA reads TGCAGCGTTGTGGACAGGAACTCTGGAAACACCATATATTTT. The full variable domain, completed using reference TRBV29-1 and TRBJ1-3, is SAVISQKPSRDICQRGTSLTIQCQVDSQVTMMFWYRQQPGQSLTLIATANQGSEATYESGFVIDKFPISRPNLTFSTLTVSNMSPEDSSIYLCSVVDRNSGNTIYFGEGSWLTVV.